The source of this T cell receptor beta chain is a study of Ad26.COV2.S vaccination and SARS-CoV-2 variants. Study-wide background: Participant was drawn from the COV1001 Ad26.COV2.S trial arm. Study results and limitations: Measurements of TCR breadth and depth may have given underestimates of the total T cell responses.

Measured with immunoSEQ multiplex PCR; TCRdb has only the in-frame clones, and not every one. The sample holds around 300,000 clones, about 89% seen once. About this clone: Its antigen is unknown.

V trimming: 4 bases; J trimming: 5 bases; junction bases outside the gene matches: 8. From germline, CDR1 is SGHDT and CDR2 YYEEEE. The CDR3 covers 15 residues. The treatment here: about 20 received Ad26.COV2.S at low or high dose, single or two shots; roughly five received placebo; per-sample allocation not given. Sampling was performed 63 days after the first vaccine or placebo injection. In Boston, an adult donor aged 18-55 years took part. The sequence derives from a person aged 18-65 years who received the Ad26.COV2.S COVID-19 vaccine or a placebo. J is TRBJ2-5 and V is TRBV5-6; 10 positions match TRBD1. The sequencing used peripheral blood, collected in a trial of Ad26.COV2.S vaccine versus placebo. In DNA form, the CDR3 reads TGTGCCAGCAGCGAAGAGACAGGGGGCGCGGAGACCCAGTACTTC. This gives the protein CASSEETGGAETQYF. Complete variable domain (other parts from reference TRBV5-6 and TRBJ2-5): DAGVTQSPTHLIKTRGQQVTLRCSPKSGHDTVSWYQQALGQGPQFIFQYYEEEERQRGNFPDRFSGHQFPNYSSELNVNALLLGDSALYLCASSEETGGAETQYFGPGTRLLVL.